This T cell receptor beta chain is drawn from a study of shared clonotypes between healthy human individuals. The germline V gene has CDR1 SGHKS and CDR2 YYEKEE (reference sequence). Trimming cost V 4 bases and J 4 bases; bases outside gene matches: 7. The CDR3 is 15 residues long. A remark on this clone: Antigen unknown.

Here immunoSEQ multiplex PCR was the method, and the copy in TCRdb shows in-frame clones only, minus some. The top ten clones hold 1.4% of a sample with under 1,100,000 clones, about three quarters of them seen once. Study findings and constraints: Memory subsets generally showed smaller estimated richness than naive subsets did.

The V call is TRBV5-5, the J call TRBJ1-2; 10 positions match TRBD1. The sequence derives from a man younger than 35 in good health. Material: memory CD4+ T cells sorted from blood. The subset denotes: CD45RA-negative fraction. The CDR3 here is CASSPTTGGFYGYTF. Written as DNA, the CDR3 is TGTGCCAGCAGCCCCACGACAGGGGGCTTCTATGGCTACACCTTC.